Presented here are 25 T cell receptor beta chains from one specimen sequenced in a study of blood T cells in healthy people across ages. The second PCR ran about 6 to 12 cycles with a sample-barcoded 5' primer and J-beta primers. From the 5' RACE reads, TCRdb called clonotypes with MiXCR, one entry per CDR3 protein. The sample shows some 730,000 distinct CDR3 sequences, about 20% of them seen only once. The sequenced sample consisted of blood. The receptors come from a man between 65 and 85 years old in good health.

J is TRBJ1-2 and V is TRBV20-1; 8 bases are shared with TRBD1. Germline values: CDR1 DFQATT, CDR2 SNEGSKA (reference sequence). This CDR3 is built from 12 residues. Unmatched junction bases numbered 4, after V lost 6 bases and J lost 4 bases. This chain's CDR3 is CSAKTGVYGYTF. The CDR3 region has the DNA TGCAGTGCCAAGACAGGGGTCTATGGCTACACCTTC.

This chain uses TRBV24-1 with TRBJ2-3; TRBD2 matches at 7 bases. Germline V lookup: CDR1 KGHDR, CDR2 SFDVKD. The length of the CDR3 is 13 residues. The J segment lost 5 bases and the V segment lost 5 bases, leaving 3 bases of the junction unmatched. The DNA for the CDR3 is TGTGCCACCAGTGGGGAGGGGATAGATACGCAGTATTTT. Its translation: CATSGEGIDTQYF.

This chain joins TRBV5-1 and TRBJ1-2; no clear D. The length of the CDR3 is 15 residues. V lost 0 bases and J lost 6, with 15 bases in between. Germline V gene sequence: CDR1 SGHRS, CDR2 YFSETQ. CDR3: CASSLGPPNANGYTF. Here the CDR3 DNA reads TGCGCCAGCAGCTTGGGCCCACCCAATGCTAATGGCTACACCTTC.

The J gene is TRBJ2-4, the V gene TRBV25-1; no clear D gene. The CDR3 length is 12 residues. Germline V gene lookup returns CDR1 MGHDK and CDR2 SYGVNS. V was trimmed by 2 bases and J by 8 bases, leaving 7 bases between them. CDR3 loop: CASSEMVYIQYF. CDR3 sequence (DNA): TGTGCCAGCAGTGAAATGGTTTACATTCAGTACTTC.

There are a few counts of this clonotype. The rearrangement uses TRBV7-9 and TRBJ1-1; tentatively, D is TRBD1 (6 bases). The CDR3 contains 15 residues. The germline V gene encodes CDR1 SEHNR and CDR2 FQNEAQ (reference sequence). V was pared by 4 bases and J by 1 base, with 13 bases between. CDR3 sequence: CASSSKRGGNTEAFF. CDR3 in DNA: TGTGCCAGCAGCTCTAAACGAGGGGGGAACACTGAAGCTTTCTTT.

The table lists this clonotype with many counts. The DNA for the CDR3 is TGTGCCAGCAGTTTAGAAGGGACAGGGGATGGCTACACCTTC. Translated, it gives CASSLEGTGDGYTF. This sequence joins TRBV12-3 or TRBV12-4 and TRBJ1-2; TRBD1 matches at 10 bases. The CDR3 contains 14 residues. The junction had 2 bases not matched to a gene; V was cut back by 1 base and J by 6 bases.

The gene calls are TRBV29-1 and TRBJ2-3; D not certain. The CDR3 is 14 amino acids. Between the trimmed V and J ends, which lost 8 bases and 1 base, there was a span of 16 bases. The germline V gene has CDR1 SQVTM and CDR2 ANQGSEA. This CDR3 reads CSSRAPVGTDTQYF. The CDR3 region has the DNA TGCAGCTCCCGAGCCCCGGTAGGCACAGATACGCAGTATTTT.

The chain combines TRBV5-1 with TRBJ1-6, with TRBD1 as a possible D gene (5 bases). V lost 1 base to trimming and J lost 8 bases, with 16 bases between them. The V gene's germline CDR1 is SGHRS and CDR2 YFSETQ. The CDR3 loop spans 16 amino acids. The CDR3 loop is CASSLQVQGGDSPLHF. In DNA form, the CDR3 reads TGCGCCAGCAGCTTGCAGGTTCAGGGCGGGGATTCACCCCTCCACTTT.

The V call is TRBV6-6, the J call TRBJ1-2, with D maybe TRBD1 (5 bases). V dropped 3 bases and J dropped 6 bases, with 8 bases sitting between them. Germline V lookup: CDR1 MNHNY, CDR2 SVGAGI (reference sequence). The CDR3 sequence is 12 residues long. The CDR3 region is CASSYHRNGYTF. CDR3 DNA: TGTGCCAGCAGTTATCACAGGAATGGCTACACCTTC.

The chain combines TRBV2 with TRBJ1-4; D is uncertain. The CDR3 is 15 amino acids. Germline CDR1 reads SNHLY; CDR2 reads FYNNEI. V lost 6 bases and J 2 bases, leaving 13 bases between the germline ends. CDR3 sequence: CASRHTSVTNEKLFF. CDR3 coding DNA: TGTGCCAGCAGGCACACATCGGTTACTAATGAAAAACTGTTTTTT.

The sample holds a few counts of this clonotype. The CDR3: CASSKGPSEVNTQYF. CDR3 nucleotide sequence: TGTGCCAGCAGCAAGGGGCCTAGCGAGGTGAATACGCAGTATTTT. This chain links TRBV12-3 or TRBV12-4 with TRBJ2-3, with a tentative D call TRBD2 (6 bases). This CDR3 contains 15 residues. Trimming cost V 6 bases and J 7 bases, with 20 bases left between them.

Comments on this clonotype: A junction boundary mismatches the germline segment, possibly from a read error. The CDR3 sequence is CVSSVAGSPRETQYF. The CDR3 coding sequence is TGTGTCAGCAGCGTTGCAGGTTCTCCCCGGGAGACCCAGTACTTC. This sequence joins TRBV9 and TRBJ2-5; D unresolved. The CDR3 consists of 15 residues. Germline V gives CDR1 SGDLS, CDR2 YYNGEE.

Comments on this clonotype: A read error may produce the germline difference seen at one junction end. The chain recombines TRBV6-5 with TRBJ2-5; D unresolved. The DNA matches TRBJ2-1 better at its end, which makes the J call doubtful. CDR1 MNHEY and CDR2 SVGAGI come from the germline V gene. The CDR3 runs 11 residues. CDR3 region: CASGNYSEQFF. The CDR3 coding sequence is TGTGCCAGCGGTAACTACAGTGAGCAGTTCTTC.

The chain combines TRBV15 with TRBJ2-3; D could derive from TRBD1 or TRBD2 (5 bases each). The CDR3 extends over 16 amino acids. The ends were cut back, 0 bases at V and 3 bases at J, with 13 bases in the middle. Germline values: CDR1 LNHNV, CDR2 YYDKDF (reference sequence). The CDR3 nucleotides read TGTGCCACCAGCAGAGATGATCGGGGCTTAACAGATACGCAGTATTTT. It codes for CATSRDDRGLTDTQYF.

This chain joins TRBV2 and TRBJ2-7, with D maybe TRBD2 (7 bases). This CDR3 has 15 amino acids. The ends were cut back, 7 bases at V and 3 bases at J, with 19 bases in the middle. CDR1 SNHLY and CDR2 FYNNEI come from the germline V gene. CDR3 protein: CASKPDGGGLYEQYF. CDR3 nucleotides: TGTGCCAGCAAGCCGGATGGGGGGGGCCTCTACGAGCAGTACTTC. Full variable domain (rest looked up from reference TRBV2 and TRBJ2-7): EPEVTQTPSHQVTQMGQEVILRCVPISNHLYFYWYRQILGQKVEFLVSFYNNEISEKSEIFDDQFSVERPDGSNFTLKIRSTKLEDSAMYFCASKPDGGGLYEQYFGPGTRLTVT.

The rearrangement joins TRBV6-1 to TRBJ1-1, with 8 bases lining up with TRBD1. CDR1 and CDR2 (germline): MNHNS, SASEGT. Trimming took 4 bases from V and 0 from J; bases not matched to a gene: 7. This CDR3 spans 16 amino acids. This chain's CDR3 is CASSVQGAYMNTEAFF. The CDR3 nucleotides read TGTGCCAGCAGTGTTCAGGGGGCATACATGAACACTGAAGCTTTCTTT.

The chain links TRBV6-5 to TRBJ2-5; D possibly corresponds to TRBD1 (6 bases). The end of the DNA aligns better with TRBJ2-7, so the J call may be wrong. Germline CDR1 reads MNHEY; CDR2 reads SVGAGI. CDR3 length: 16 amino acids. As DNA, the CDR3 is TGTGCCAGCAGTTATTTTCTCGGGCAGGGGACCTACGAGCAGTACTTC. Amino acids: CASSYFLGQGTYEQYF.

This clonotype was observed at least ten times. This chain connects TRBV12-3 or TRBV12-4 to TRBJ1-4; 8 bases match TRBD1. Unmatched junction bases numbered 11, after V lost 6 bases and J lost 8 bases. This CDR3 has 15 residues. CDR3 sequence: CASSKTTGEEEKLFF. CDR3 sequence (DNA): TGTGCCAGCAGCAAAACGACAGGGGAGGAAGAAAAACTGTTTTTT.

This clonotype was counted a few times. This rearrangement joins TRBV29-1 to TRBJ2-5; D uncertain. Germline V gene lookup returns CDR1 SQVTM and CDR2 ANQGSEA. The CDR3 runs to 14 residues. V lost 0 bases and J 7 bases, leaving 15 bases between the germline ends. The CDR3 region has the DNA TGCAGCGTTGAAGATCGAGGCAGGTCTGGGACCCAGTACTTC. This encodes CSVEDRGRSGTQYF.

The chain joins TRBV29-1 to TRBJ2-2; TRBD2 matches 7 bases. The V segment lost 3 bases and the J segment 4 bases; nucleotides outside the gene matches: 5. Germline CDR1 SQVTM, CDR2 ANQGSEA. The CDR3 loop spans 14 amino acids. In DNA form, the CDR3 reads TGCAGCGTTGAGTTGCGGGAGAGCACCGGGGAGCTGTTTTTT. It specifies CSVELRESTGELFF.

This clonotype showed up just a few times. The chain carries TRBV14 and TRBJ2-7; D is perhaps TRBD2 (7 bases). The CDR3 spans 16 residues. CDR1 is SGHDN, CDR2 FVKESK, per germline. V was clipped by 1 base and J by 3 bases, with 16 bases between them. CDR3 DNA: TGTGCCAGCAGCCAAGTTGGGAGCGGGACACTCTACGAGCAGTACTTC. It codes for CASSQVGSGTLYEQYF.

The CDR3 reads CASSDETGKGTEAFF. The CDR3 nucleotides are TGTGCCAGCTCAGACGAGACAGGGAAGGGCACTGAAGCTTTCTTT. This chain connects TRBV18 to TRBJ1-1; 7 bases line up with TRBD1. Germline V CDR1 and CDR2: KGHSH, LQKENI. The CDR3 contains 15 residues. J gave up 4 bases and V 5 bases, and 10 bases lay outside the gene matches.

The gene calls are TRBV12-3 or TRBV12-4 and TRBJ1-2; 8 positions match TRBD1. The CDR3 is made up of 16 amino acids. Losses at the gene ends were 4 bases for V and 8 bases for J; bases not matched to a gene: 15. CDR3 in DNA: TGTGCCAGCAGTTCAGGGCACCTCAGGGGGCAGCAAGGCTACACCTTC. Encoded protein: CASSSGHLRGQQGYTF.

Here the CDR3 DNA reads TGTGCCAGCAGTTTTCGGCAGGGCGACACTGAAGCTTTCTTT. This sequence encodes CASSFRQGDTEAFF. The V and J genes are TRBV12-3 or TRBV12-4 and TRBJ1-1; maybe TRBD1 (5 bases). This CDR3 comprises 14 residues. V lost 3 bases to trimming and J lost 3 bases, with 11 bases between them.

This clonotype was detected a few times. J is TRBJ2-2 and V is TRBV7-9; D may be TRBD1 (6 bases). Per germline, CDR1 SEHNR and CDR2 FQNEAQ (reference sequence). Trimming took off 1 base at V and 1 base at J, with 16 bases between the two ends. The CDR3 loop spans 18 amino acids. CDR3 residues: CASSLGGGGPLNTGELFF. CDR3 in DNA: TGTGCCAGCAGCTTAGGAGGGGGTGGTCCCCTGAACACCGGGGAGCTGTTTTTT.